This TCR beta chain was recovered during a study of siplizumab effects on memory and regulatory T cells (dated by TCRdb to about 2019). The study in broad terms: The study examined how the anti-CD2 antibody siplizumab affects alloreactive T-cell subsets in allogeneic mixed lymphocyte reactions built from human PBMCs. What the work shows at the level of the full study, not this receptor alone: A naive or memory phenotype could not be assigned to roughly 80-97% of proliferating CD4+ or CD8+ clones. Whether proliferating Tregs from siplizumab cultures were suppressive was not functionally confirmed. The cumulative frequency of alloreactive sequences traceable to unstimulated CD4+ memory T cells was significantly reduced by siplizumab. Of the alloreactive CD4+ clones that could be mapped, the Treg-derived share averaged roughly 69% with siplizumab compared with around 27% in control reactions. Compared with memory T cells, unstimulated naive T cells appeared more diverse, and naive cells seemed to make a substantial contribution to the alloresponse. Because sequences at frequencies below about 10^-5 were poorly captured, only a minor fraction of alloreactive clones could be mapped back to unstimulated subsets.

Preparation of the library involved the immunoSEQ multiplex PCR assay. Each sample had 9 x 10^4 or so TCR templates assayed by the deep sequencing platform. Genomic DNA extracted from sorted T cells was the material used for TCRbeta CDR3 sequencing. As for the authors' bioinformatics: The R programming language was used for clonal analysis of the TCRbeta CDR3 data. Alloreactive CD4+ and CD8+ clones were identified by comparing unstimulated samples to CFSE-low samples taken after the reaction. Regulatory or non-regulatory origin was assigned to alloreactive CD4+ clones by matching of sequences to sorted unstimulated Treg and non-Treg repertoires. TCRdb's version of the immuneACCESS table is confined to in-frame rearrangements and falls short of the full clone set. An unresolved V gene accounts for under half of the shortfall where checked; the remainder is of unknown origin. V and J calls and clone size come straight from that table; D and trimming were deduced from the DNA. This sample has over 55,000 clones in its table, and over 65% of those were observed once. The ten biggest clones cover about 3.5% of the sample.

From its cysteine to its phenylalanine, the CDR3 spans 16 amino acids. The sequence is cut down to CDR3 DNA, 48 bases in frame from base 1. V is trimmed back by 0 bases and J by 8 bases, and the junction contains 10 bases that no gene match accounts for. Reading the germline V gene (reference sequence) gives CDR1 LNHNV and CDR2 YYDKDF. Unstimulated CD4+ memory cells were also sequenced in three donor pairs, together with CD4+ naive, CD8+ TEMRA, CD8+ naive and CD8+ effector memory subsets. Sorted unstimulated T cells, along with proliferating T cells recovered from mixed lymphocyte reactions, underwent TCRbeta CDR3 sequencing. Fresh whole blood from 9 to 10 HLA-typed healthy donors served as the source for isolating PBMCs. This clone came up once. Its antigen is not yet known. No base-level quality is on record; no much larger clone is a single base apart.

The TCR sequence derives from a human donor in good health. The rearrangement combines TRBV15 with TRBJ2-1, with TRBD2 matching 7 junction bases. Specimen: memory CD4+ T cells sorted from blood. The cell subset or site label here, explained by the study, means: unstimulated CD4+ memory T cells. Here is the DNA: TGTGCCACCAGCAGAGATCGGGGAGGGAAGTACGATGAGCAGTTCTTC. This translates into CATSRDRGGKYDEQFF. The CDR3, completed at both ends by the reference TRBV15 and TRBJ2-1 genes, gives the full variable domain DAMVIQNPRYQVTQFGKPVTLSCSQTLNHNVMYWYQQKSSQAPKLLFHYYDKDFNNEADTPDNFQSRRPNTSFCFLDIRSPGLGDTAMYLCATSRDRGGKYDEQFFGPGTRLTVL.